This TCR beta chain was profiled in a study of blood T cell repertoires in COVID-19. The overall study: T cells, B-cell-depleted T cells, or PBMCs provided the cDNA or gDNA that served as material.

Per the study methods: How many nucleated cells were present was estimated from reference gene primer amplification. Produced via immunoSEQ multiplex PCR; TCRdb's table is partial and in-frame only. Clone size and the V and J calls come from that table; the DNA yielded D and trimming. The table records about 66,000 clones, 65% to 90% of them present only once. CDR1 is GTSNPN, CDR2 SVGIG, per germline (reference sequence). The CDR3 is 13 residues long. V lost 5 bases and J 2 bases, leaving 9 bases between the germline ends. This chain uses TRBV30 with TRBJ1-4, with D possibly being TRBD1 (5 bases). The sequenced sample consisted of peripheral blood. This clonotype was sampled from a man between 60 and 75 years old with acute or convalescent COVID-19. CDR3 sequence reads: CAWGRDTNEKLFF. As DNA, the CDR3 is TGTGCCTGGGGGCGGGACACTAATGAAAAACTGTTTTTT.